A selection of T cell receptor beta chains follows, all from one sample in a study of Siglec-9 on CD8 T cells in melanoma. Here immunoSEQ multiplex PCR was the method, and the copy in TCRdb shows in-frame clones only, minus some. The sample holds tens of thousands of clones, roughly 78% seen once. Material for sequencing was Siglec-9- CD8+ T cells sorted from blood. These receptor sequences come from a human donor in good health. Both conserved end residues are part of each CDR3. The size of a clone is reported for some rows only, either as once, few or many, or as a class for expanded clones.

v_call: TRBV7-8; cdr3_length: 16; j_call: TRBJ1-3; clone_size: .; cdr3_aa: CASSLVGRGYGNTIYF
v_call: TRBV7-9; cdr3_length: 18; j_call: TRBJ2-2; clone_size: .; cdr3_aa: CASRGASSGRVNTGELFF
v_call: TRBV7-2; cdr3_length: 15; j_call: TRBJ1-6; clone_size: .; cdr3_aa: CASSPPASLSSPLHF
v_call: TRBV7-1; cdr3_length: 14; j_call: TRBJ1-4; clone_size: .; cdr3_aa: CASSFRASDEKLFF
v_call: TRBV19; cdr3_length: 13; j_call: TRBJ1-1; clone_size: .; cdr3_aa: CASSPSAGTEAFF
v_call: TRBV29-1; cdr3_length: 13; j_call: TRBJ2-1; clone_size: few; cdr3_aa: CSVDMTDYNEQFF
v_call: TRBV15; cdr3_length: 13; j_call: TRBJ2-7; clone_size: .; cdr3_aa: CATSRETGREQYF
v_call: TRBV6-5; cdr3_length: 15; j_call: TRBJ2-3; clone_size: .; cdr3_aa: CASSPSGTNTDTQYF
v_call: TRBV27; cdr3_length: 16; j_call: TRBJ2-1; clone_size: .; cdr3_aa: CASSLTAGGTYNEQFF
v_call: TRBV4-1; cdr3_length: 16; j_call: TRBJ1-1; clone_size: .; cdr3_aa: CASSQVPGQGYTEAFF
v_call: TRBV4-1; cdr3_length: 14; j_call: TRBJ1-1; clone_size: .; cdr3_aa: CASSQVYPGREAFF
v_call: TRBV7-9; cdr3_length: 13; j_call: TRBJ1-1; clone_size: .; cdr3_aa: CASSSGGGTEAFF
v_call: TRBV6-6; cdr3_length: 15; j_call: TRBJ2-1; clone_size: medium-sized; cdr3_aa: CASSRRLAPYNEQFF
v_call: TRBV5-3; cdr3_length: 18; j_call: TRBJ1-2; clone_size: .; cdr3_aa: CARSLCPDRGQGNYGYTF
v_call: TRBV4-1; cdr3_length: 15; j_call: TRBJ1-2; clone_size: .; cdr3_aa: CASSPRAIEVYGYTF
v_call: TRBV7-6; cdr3_length: 16; j_call: TRBJ1-5; clone_size: .; cdr3_aa: CASSLALWGGDQPQHF
v_call: TRBV29-1; cdr3_length: 15; j_call: TRBJ2-1; clone_size: .; cdr3_aa: CSVEVLVSWRGEQFF
v_call: TRBV28; cdr3_length: 15; j_call: TRBJ2-3; clone_size: .; cdr3_aa: CASSGAATVRDTQYF
v_call: TRBV7-2; cdr3_length: 14; j_call: TRBJ1-5; clone_size: .; cdr3_aa: CASSLELSNQPQHF
v_call: TRBV7-9; cdr3_length: 14; j_call: TRBJ1-1; clone_size: few; cdr3_aa: CASSKQGTVAEAFF
v_call: TRBV7-6; cdr3_length: 13; j_call: TRBJ1-4; clone_size: .; cdr3_aa: CASSADRDSELFF
v_call: TRBV19; cdr3_length: 15; j_call: TRBJ2-1; clone_size: .; cdr3_aa: CASSIGLAEYNEQFF
v_call: TRBV19; cdr3_length: 15; j_call: TRBJ1-2; clone_size: .; cdr3_aa: CASSIVSGTDNGYTF